This T cell receptor (beta chain) was identified during a study of blood T cell repertoires in COVID-19. Turning to the study itself: Samples came from the United States, Italy and Spain, spanning acute and convalescent COVID-19. Sources were T cells, B-cell-depleted T cells, or PBMCs; the material itself was cDNA or gDNA.

The germline V gene encodes CDR1 MNHEY and CDR2 SVGAGI. J was trimmed by 3 bases and V by 6 bases; bases with no gene match: 4. This CDR3 contains 13 residues. Original data processing: Scientists estimated how many nucleated cells there were by amplifying reference gene primers. TCRdb's table, derived via immunoSEQ multiplex PCR, lists solely in-frame clones and lacks some. D and trimming come from the DNA, and the V and J calls and clone size come from that table. The profile shows a few hundred thousand clones, roughly nine tenths of them singletons. The chain joins TRBV6-5 to TRBJ1-1, with TRBD1 identical over 7 bases. This receptor was obtained from a middle-aged woman who had recovered from COVID-19. The material sequenced was peripheral blood. CDR3 DNA: TGTGCCAGCAGCGGAACAGGGGACACTGAAGCTTTCTTT. It translates to CASSGTGDTEAFF.